Listed here is a single T cell receptor (beta chain). Its antigen is unidentified. The data originate from a study of cytomegalovirus exposure and HLA in healthy donors. J lost 5 bases, V lost 3 bases, and 8 bases had no gene match. The CDR3 sequence is 16 residues long. Germline V lookup: CDR1 MDHEN, CDR2 SYDVKM. Study observations and caveats: A few V segments could not be told apart, such as TRBV6-2 and TRBV6-3, and were left out. For most TCR beta V segments, an earlier analysis put the productive rate at about 87% or about 30% of the time.

Researchers ran the PCR with 60 Vbeta and 13 Jbeta primers. The data were produced by immunoSEQ multiplex PCR, yet TCRdb's version contains in-frame clones alone and is incomplete. The sample has 90,000 to 150,000 clones, around three quarters seen once. Sequencing used PBMCs. The TCR comes from a female donor in good health and CMV-seronegative. The chain combines TRBV28 with TRBJ2-1, with 9 bases aligning to TRBD2. CDR3 in amino acids: CASSFSWRGGDNEQFF. The CDR3 nucleotides read TGTGCCAGCAGTTTTTCTTGGCGGGGGGGGGACAATGAGCAGTTCTTC.